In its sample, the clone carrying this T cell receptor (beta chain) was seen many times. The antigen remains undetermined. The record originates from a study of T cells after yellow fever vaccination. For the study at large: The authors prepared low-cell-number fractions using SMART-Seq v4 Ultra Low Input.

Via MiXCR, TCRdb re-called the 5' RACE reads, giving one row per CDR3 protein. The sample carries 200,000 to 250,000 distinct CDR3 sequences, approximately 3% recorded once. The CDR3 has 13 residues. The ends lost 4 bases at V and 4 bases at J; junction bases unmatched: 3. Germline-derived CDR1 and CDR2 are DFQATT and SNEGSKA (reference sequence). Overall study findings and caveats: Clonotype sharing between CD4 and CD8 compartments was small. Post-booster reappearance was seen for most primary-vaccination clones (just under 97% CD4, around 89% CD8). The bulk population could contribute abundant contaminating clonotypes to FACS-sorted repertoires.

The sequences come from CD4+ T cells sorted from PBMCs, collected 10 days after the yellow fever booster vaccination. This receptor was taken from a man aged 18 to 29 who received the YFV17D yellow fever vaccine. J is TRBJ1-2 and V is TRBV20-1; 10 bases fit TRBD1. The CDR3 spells CSATGTGAYGYTF. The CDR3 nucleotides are TGCAGTGCTACGGGGACAGGGGCCTATGGCTACACCTTC.